The 32 T cell receptor beta chains below come from one sample, sequenced in a study of OX40 agonist ivuxolimab in advanced cancers. Here immunoSEQ multiplex PCR was the method, and the copy in TCRdb shows in-frame clones only, minus some. The sample lists about 67,000 clones, 70% to 90% seen once, with 2% in the top ten. The sequencing here drew on CD4+ or CD8+ T cells sorted from blood, taken in a trial of the OX40 agonist ivuxolimab. The receptors derive from an adult with an advanced solid tumor such as melanoma, head and neck, liver or kidney cancer.

The V call is TRBV1, the J call TRBJ2-7; TRBD1 is taken as the D call from the table, unchecked against the DNA. TRBV1 is given as a pseudogene. The CDR3 contains 14 residues. CDR3 DNA: TGCACCATCCCGGACAGGGGTAACCCCTACGAGCAGTACTTC. This codes for CTIPDRGNPYEQYF.

A single count supports this clone. The chain employs TRBV6-1 and TRBJ2-2; no definite D call. CDR1 is MNHNS and CDR2 is SASEGT in the germline V gene. Deletions cut 1 base from V and 7 bases from J, with 13 bases between. The CDR3 has 15 residues. In DNA, the CDR3 is TGTGCCAGCAGTGAAGGTGCGGTACGGAGCGGGGAGCTGTTTTTT. It encodes CASSEGAVRSGELFF.

As regards this clone: Other DNA sequences of this sample code for an identical CDR3. V is TRBV7-2 and J is TRBJ1-2; D is unresolved. The CDR3 is 14 residues long. The V end was cut by 3 bases, the J end by 2 bases, with 10 bases between. Germline V lookup: CDR1 SGHTA, CDR2 FQGNSA. The CDR3 loop is CASSLAGPNYGYTF. CDR3 bases: TGTGCCAGCAGCTTGGCCGGACCCAACTATGGCTACACCTTC. Full variable domain (outside the CDR3, taken from reference TRBV7-2 and TRBJ1-2): GAGVSQSPSNKVTEKGKDVELRCDPISGHTALYWYRQSLGQGLEFLIYFQGNSAPDKSGLPSDRFSAERTGGSVSTLTIQRTQQEDSAVYLCASSLAGPNYGYTFGSGTRLTVV.

The gene calls are TRBV2 and TRBJ1-5; 12 nucleotides line up with TRBD1. V shed 8 bases and J 6 bases; nucleotides not matched to a gene: 8. CDR1 is SNHLY and CDR2 is FYNNEI in the germline V gene. The CDR3 sequence is 15 residues long. The CDR3 region is CASGAGTGGSQPQHF. CDR3 in DNA: TGTGCCAGCGGGGCAGGGACAGGGGGCAGTCAGCCCCAGCATTTT.

This chain joins TRBV11-2 and TRBJ2-3; no definite D call. The CDR3 is 14 residues long. The germline V and J ends were trimmed by 5 bases and 1 base, with 10 bases remaining between them. The germline V gene encodes CDR1 SGHAT and CDR2 FQNNGV. The CDR3 loop is CASSLTLGTDTQYF. For the CDR3, the DNA is TGTGCCAGCAGCCTCACACTGGGCACAGATACGCAGTATTTT.

The chain uses TRBV7-2 and TRBJ2-3; D remains ambiguous. The CDR3 totals 14 residues. V lost 5 bases and J 2 bases, leaving 11 bases between the germline ends. Germline V gene data show CDR1 as SGHTA and CDR2 as FQGNSA. Written as DNA, the CDR3 is TGTGCCAGCAGCCCCCGCCACTTCACAGATACGCAGTATTTT. As protein: CASSPRHFTDTQYF.

V gene TRBV9 combines with J gene TRBJ2-2; a weak D match, TRBD1 (5 bases). The V end lost 1 base, the J end lost 6 bases, and 16 bases lay between the germline ends. Germline V gene lookup returns CDR1 SGDLS and CDR2 YYNGEE. The CDR3 has 16 residues. CDR3 in DNA: TGTGCCAGCAGCGTAACTGACAGATCCTGGGCCGGGGAGCTGTTTTTT. This sequence encodes CASSVTDRSWAGELFF.

This clone occurred once. This sequence joins TRBV5-1 and TRBJ2-3, with D unclear. This CDR3 spans 13 amino acids. V lost 6 bases, J lost 7 bases, and 15 bases lay in between. CDR1 SGHRS and CDR2 YFSETQ come from the germline V gene. CDR3 region: CASNSLNSYTQYF. CDR3 bases: TGCGCCAGCAACTCCCTCAACTCATATACGCAGTATTTT.

The rearrangement links TRBV28 to TRBJ2-2; D is uncertain. Trimming pared 7 bases from V and 1 base from J, leaving 7 bases between. Germline CDR1 and CDR2: MDHEN and SYDVKM. This CDR3 spans 13 amino acids. The CDR3 sequence: CASISGNTGELFF. CDR3 nucleotide sequence: TGTGCCAGCATCAGTGGGAACACCGGGGAGCTGTTTTTT. Variable domain in full (rest from reference TRBV28 and TRBJ2-2): DVKVTQSSRYLVKRTGEKVFLECVQDMDHENMFWYRQDPGLGLRLIYFSYDVKMKEKGDIPEGYSVSREKKERFSLILESASTNQTSMYLCASISGNTGELFFGEGSRLTVL.

This clone was seen just once. The chain has TRBV11-1 and TRBJ2-1; TRBD2 aligns across 8 bases. The germline CDR1 and CDR2 sequences are SGHAT and FQDESV (reference sequence). The CDR3 totals 19 residues. Germline trimming cut 1 base from V and 3 bases from J; bases unmatched to any gene: 14. The DNA of the CDR3 is TGTGCCAGCAGCTTAGGGTTGGGAGCGGGAGAGGGAAGCTACAATGAGCAGTTCTTC. Its translation is CASSLGLGAGEGSYNEQFF.

V usage is TRBV19 and J usage is TRBJ1-2; D gene uncertain. The CDR3 runs 10 residues. Trimming removed 8 bases at V and 6 bases at J, with 7 bases between. Germline-derived CDR1 and CDR2 are LNHDA and SQIVND (reference sequence). The CDR3 protein is CASSRHGYTF. Written as DNA, the CDR3 is TGTGCCAGTTCGAGGCATGGCTACACCTTC.

This sequence joins TRBV10-2 and TRBJ1-2, with D uncertain. Trimming cost V 5 bases and J 2 bases, with 12 bases left between them. This CDR3 spans 14 amino acids. Germline V gives CDR1 WSHSY, CDR2 SAAADI. In nucleotides, the CDR3 is TGCGCCAGCAGTTACGACGGAGTAAACTATGGCTACACCTTC. This gives the protein CASSYDGVNYGYTF.

The chain recombines TRBV6-1 with TRBJ1-5; D gene uncertain. The V end lost 5 bases, the J end lost 4 bases, and 15 bases lay between the germline ends. CDR3 size: 15 residues. Germline V gives CDR1 MNHNS, CDR2 SASEGT. CDR3 protein: CASSTLWGWNQPQHF. The CDR3 region has the DNA TGTGCCAGCAGTACCCTGTGGGGATGGAATCAGCCCCAGCATTTT.

V is TRBV4-3 and J is TRBJ2-3, with 8 bases matching TRBD1. V lost 1 base, J lost 4 bases, and 4 bases stayed unmatched. The CDR3 contains 15 residues. CDR1 is LGHNA and CDR2 is YSLEER in the germline V gene. The CDR3 is CASSQGTGWSDTQYF. The CDR3 nucleotides read TGCGCCAGCAGCCAAGGGACAGGGTGGTCAGATACGCAGTATTTT.

This chain links TRBV6-1 with TRBJ1-2; tentative D call: TRBD1 (5 bases). Germline CDR1 MNHNS, CDR2 SASEGT. V gave up 6 bases and J gave up 4 bases, with 15 bases separating them. The CDR3 extends over 14 amino acids. The CDR3 coding sequence is TGTGCCAGCAGAGCGCCGGGGGTGGGCTATGGCTACACCTTC. As protein: CASRAPGVGYGYTF.

Turning to this clone: The same CDR3 arises from other DNA sequences in this sample as well. This chain links TRBV27 with TRBJ2-3; D not resolved. This CDR3 region has 11 residues. With 2 bases removed from V and 5 bases from J, the gap between germline ends came to 2 bases. CDR1 is MNHEY and CDR2 is SMNVEV in the germline V gene (reference sequence). The DNA for the CDR3 is TGTGCCAGCAGTTTACAAGATACGCAGTATTTT. This gives the protein CASSLQDTQYF.

V usage is TRBV2 and J usage is TRBJ2-3; the D is unclear. Germline loops: CDR1 SNHLY, CDR2 FYNNEI. The CDR3 has 13 residues. Trimming cost V 3 bases and J 1 base, with 5 bases left between them. Here the CDR3 reads CASSDQGTDTQYF. CDR3 DNA sequence: TGTGCCAGCAGTGATCAAGGCACAGATACGCAGTATTTT. The whole variable domain, filled in from reference TRBV2 and TRBJ2-3, reads EPEVTQTPSHQVTQMGQEVILRCVPISNHLYFYWYRQILGQKVEFLVSFYNNEISEKSEIFDDQFSVERPDGSNFTLKIRSTKLEDSAMYFCASSDQGTDTQYFGPGTRLTVL.

The chain couples TRBV7-9 to TRBJ2-3, with unresolved D. The CDR3 is 12 residues long. Germline assignment: CDR1 SEHNR and CDR2 FQNEAQ (reference sequence). Deletions cut 5 bases from V and 6 bases from J, with 9 bases between. Written as DNA, the CDR3 is TGTGCCAGCAGCAAAGACAAGGATACGCAGTATTTT. The encoded protein is CASSKDKDTQYF.

The V call is TRBV7-9, the J call TRBJ1-1, with D tentatively TRBD1 (5 bases). The CDR3 loop spans 14 amino acids. Trimming took 5 bases from V and 4 from J, leaving 14 bases between them. Germline V gene data show CDR1 as SEHNR and CDR2 as FQNEAQ (reference sequence). The CDR3 is CASSLQGSATEAFF. The CDR3 nucleotides are TGTGCCAGCAGCCTTCAGGGTTCGGCCACTGAAGCTTTCTTT.

This clone has just one count. V is TRBV5-1 and J is TRBJ2-7; 10 bases fit TRBD1. CDR3 length: 16 residues. Germline trimming cut 3 bases from V and 12 bases from J; bases unmatched to any gene: 18. CDR1 and CDR2 from the germline V gene are SGHRS and YFSETQ. DNA for the CDR3: TGCGCCAGCAGCTCGTTTTCACCGGGACAGGGGACCCCCGGGTACTTC. It specifies CASSSFSPGQGTPGYF.

This sequence joins TRBV7-2 and TRBJ2-3; 7 nucleotides line up with TRBD2. The J segment lost 4 bases and the V segment lost 4 bases, leaving 11 bases of the junction unmatched. The CDR3 runs 16 residues. Germline loops: CDR1 SGHTA, CDR2 FQGNSA. CDR3 sequence: CASSYQAAAGSDTQYF. CDR3 bases: TGTGCCAGCAGCTATCAGGCGGCAGCGGGATCAGATACGCAGTATTTT.

CDR3 loop: CASSQTGAGEGTQYF. For the CDR3, the DNA is TGTGCCAGCAGTCAGACAGGGGCCGGAGAAGGGACCCAGTACTTC. This chain connects TRBV6-5 to TRBJ2-5, with 8 bases matching TRBD1. There are 15 residues in the CDR3. The germline CDR1 and CDR2 sequences are MNHEY and SVGAGI. V was clipped by 5 bases and J by 7 bases; unmatched bases: 12.

V gene TRBV6-1 combines with J gene TRBJ2-7; 7 bases are a match to TRBD2. The J segment lost 0 bases and the V segment lost 8 bases, leaving 4 bases of the junction unmatched. Germline-derived CDR1 and CDR2 are MNHNS and SASEGT. The CDR3 extends over 13 amino acids. DNA of the CDR3: TGTGCCAGCCAGCGGGGACCCTCCTACGAGCAGTACTTC. Amino acids: CASQRGPSYEQYF.

The rearrangement joins TRBV5-1 to TRBJ2-7; 7 bases are shared with TRBD1. Germline V gene data show CDR1 as SGHRS and CDR2 as YFSETQ. J lost 1 base, V lost 0 bases, and 4 bases had no gene match. This CDR3 is 15 amino acids long. The CDR3 here is CASSLEGTVSYEQYF. The CDR3 nucleotides read TGCGCCAGCAGCTTGGAAGGGACAGTTTCCTACGAGCAGTACTTC.

This rearrangement joins TRBV6-6 to TRBJ1-2; no clear D gene. The germline V and J ends were trimmed by 8 bases and 2 bases, with 9 bases remaining between them. Per germline, CDR1 MNHNY and CDR2 SVGAGI (reference sequence). CDR3 length: 12 residues. This CDR3 is CASFGENYGYTF. CDR3 coding DNA: TGTGCCAGCTTCGGGGAGAACTATGGCTACACCTTC.

This chain joins TRBV7-2 and TRBJ2-7; a possible D gene is TRBD2 (5 bases). The CDR3 extends over 14 amino acids. V lost 3 bases and J 0 bases, leaving 9 bases between the germline ends. From germline, CDR1 is SGHTA and CDR2 FQGNSA. DNA for the CDR3: TGTGCCAGCAGCTTTGGAGGAGCCTCCTACGAGCAGTACTTC. It is translated as CASSFGGASYEQYF.

V usage is TRBV30 and J usage is TRBJ1-4, with 8 bases aligning to TRBD1. Germline values: CDR1 GTSNPN, CDR2 SVGIG (reference sequence). The CDR3 runs 14 residues. The ends lost 3 bases at V and 6 bases at J; junction bases unmatched: 6. The CDR3 nucleotides read TGTGCCTGGAGCCTGACAGGGGAGGATGAAAAACTGTTTTTT. Amino acid sequence: CAWSLTGEDEKLFF. The full variable domain, with the rest looked up from reference TRBV30 and TRBJ1-4, is SQTIHQWPATLVQPVGSPLSLECTVEGTSNPNLYWYRQAAGRGLQLLFYSVGIGQISSEVPQNLSASRPQDRQFILSSKKLLLSDSGFYLCAWSLTGEDEKLFFGSGTQLSVL.

The rearrangement links TRBV5-1 to TRBJ1-1, with D hard to call. CDR3 length: 14 amino acids. V gave up 3 bases and J gave up 0 bases, with 9 bases separating them. Germline CDR1 and CDR2: SGHRS and YFSETQ. The CDR3 DNA follows: TGCGCCAGCAGCTCCCCAGGACTGAACACTGAAGCTTTCTTT. Protein product: CASSSPGLNTEAFF.

This chain joins TRBV23-1 and TRBJ1-2, with 7 bases lining up with TRBD1. TRBV23-1 is an ORF; its function is uncertain. V shed 7 bases and J 0 bases; nucleotides not matched to a gene: 11. The CDR3 covers 16 residues. The CDR3 DNA follows: TGCGCCAGCATTAACGACAGGGTATCTCCTAACTATGGCTACACCTTC. It specifies CASINDRVSPNYGYTF.

The chain has TRBV5-6 and TRBJ1-5, with 10 nucleotides matching TRBD1. Unmatched junction bases numbered 9, after V lost 2 bases and J lost 1 base. Germline CDR1 is SGHDT and CDR2 is YYEEEE. The CDR3 runs to 18 residues. The CDR3 DNA is TGTGCCAGCAGCTTATCTCGTAGGGACAGGGGAAGCAATCAGCCCCAGCATTTT. Translation: CASSLSRRDRGSNQPQHF.

This rearrangement joins TRBV28 to TRBJ1-5; TRBD1 is a possible D gene (5 bases). The V and J ends lost 5 bases and 5 bases respectively, with 19 bases between them. Germline CDR1 is MDHEN and CDR2 is SYDVKM. This CDR3 has 16 amino acids. This chain's CDR3 is CASSPNGGGFHQPQHF. Here the CDR3 DNA reads TGTGCCAGCAGTCCAAACGGGGGGGGGTTCCATCAGCCCCAGCATTTT. The complete variable domain, with remaining parts taken from reference TRBV28 and TRBJ1-5, reads DVKVTQSSRYLVKRTGEKVFLECVQDMDHENMFWYRQDPGLGLRLIYFSYDVKMKEKGDIPEGYSVSREKKERFSLILESASTNQTSMYLCASSPNGGGFHQPQHFGDGTRLSIL.

The V call is TRBV6-6, the J call TRBJ2-2; the match to TRBD1 covers 7 bases. The ends lost 8 bases at V and 4 bases at J; junction bases unmatched: 10. The germline V gene encodes CDR1 MNHNY and CDR2 SVGAGI (reference sequence). The length of the CDR3 is 15 residues. DNA for the CDR3: TGTGCCAGCTGGGAGACAGGGCGTGTCACCGGGGAGCTGTTTTTT. It is translated as CASWETGRVTGELFF.